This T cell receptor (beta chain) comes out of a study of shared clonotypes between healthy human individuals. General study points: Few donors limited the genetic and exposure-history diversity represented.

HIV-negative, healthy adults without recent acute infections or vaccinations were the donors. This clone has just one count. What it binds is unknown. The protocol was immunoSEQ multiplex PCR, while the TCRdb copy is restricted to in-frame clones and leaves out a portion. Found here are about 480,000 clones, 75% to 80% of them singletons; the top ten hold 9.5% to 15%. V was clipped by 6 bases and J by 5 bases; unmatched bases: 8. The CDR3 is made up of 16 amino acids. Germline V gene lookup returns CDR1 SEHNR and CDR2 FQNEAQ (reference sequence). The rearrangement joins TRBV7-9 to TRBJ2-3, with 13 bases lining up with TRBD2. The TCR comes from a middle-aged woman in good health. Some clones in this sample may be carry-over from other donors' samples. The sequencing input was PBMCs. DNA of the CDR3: TGTGCCAGCAGGCGGACTAGCGGGGGCCCCGGAGATACGCAGTATTTT. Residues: CASRRTSGGPGDTQYF. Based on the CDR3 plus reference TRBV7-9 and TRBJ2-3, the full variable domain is DTGVSQNPRHKITKRGQNVTFRCDPISEHNRLYWYRQTLGQGPEFLTYFQNEAQLEKSRLLSDRFSAERPKGSFSTLEIQRTEQGDSAMYLCASRRTSGGPGDTQYFGPGTRLTVL.